Listed below are T cell receptor beta chains from one sample, sequenced in a study of T cell clonotyping in hematopoietic cell transplantation. Profiling relied on immunoSEQ multiplex PCR, and the TCRdb table lists in-frame clones only, not all of them. The sample lists around 10,000 clones; roughly 80% were seen once. This sample comprised PBMCs, obtained at the time of graft-versus-host disease after allogeneic stem cell transplant. The origin of the receptors is a male patient aged 55 to 69 who had an allogeneic stem cell transplant from an unrelated donor, so the T cells may come from the graft donor. Some clones in this sample may be carry-over from other donors' samples. The CDR3 runs from the conserved cysteine through the conserved F or W. D genes are given only for firm matches. Clone size is given for some rows only: seen once, a few or many times, or a class if the clone is expanded.

d_gene	abundance	v_gene	j_gene	CDR3nt	CDR3aa
.	once	TRBV27	TRBJ2-1	TGTGCCAGCAGTCAGGGGACGGCGTTGGGTGAGCAGTTCTTC	CASSQGTALGEQFF
.	.	TRBV19	TRBJ2-7	TGTGCCAGTAGTGGTAATGTCGGCTACGAGCAGTACTTC	CASSGNVGYEQYF
.	few	TRBV20-1	TRBJ1-1	TGCAGTGCTAGAGTCAGGGAAGCTTTCTTT	CSARVREAFF
.	.	TRBV4-3	TRBJ1-2	TGCGCCAGCAGCCAAGTTTGGCCAGTGGCCCCCCATGGCTACACCTTC	CASSQVWPVAPHGYTF
TRBD1	.	TRBV2	TRBJ1-2	TGTGCCAGCAGTCCCCCCTCTGGGACAGGGGGCGACTATGGCTACACCTTC	CASSPPSGTGGDYGYTF
.	.	TRBV7-9	TRBJ2-7	TGTGCCAGCAGCTTCCTGGGGGGGACAGCTTCCTACGAGCAGTACTTC	CASSFLGGTASYEQYF
TRBD1	.	TRBV5-6	TRBJ1-6	TGTGCCAGCAGCTCCCGGACAGGGCGAAATTCACCCCTCCACTTT	CASSSRTGRNSPLHF
.	.	TRBV4-1	TRBJ1-1	TGCGCCAGCAGCCTGAACACTGAAGCTTTCTTT	CASSLNTEAFF
.	.	TRBV7-2	TRBJ2-7	TGTGCCAGCAGCTTAGTAGCTGCGGGGGCCGAGCAGTACTTC	CASSLVAAGAEQYF
.	.	TRBV7-2	TRBJ2-3	TGTGCCAGCAGCACGGACGGGAAAGATACGCAGTATTTT	CASSTDGKDTQYF
.	few	TRBV14	TRBJ1-1	TGTGCCAGCAGCCAAGAACCAGGGGCGGCTTTCTTT	CASSQEPGAAFF
.	.	TRBV6-5	TRBJ2-7	TGTGCCAGCAGTTACGGGGGGGCCAGCTCCTACGAGCAGTACTTC	CASSYGGASSYEQYF
TRBD1	medium-sized	TRBV7-9	TRBJ2-7	TGTGCCAGCAGCTTATTGGACAGGGGGCACGAGCAGTACTTC	CASSLLDRGHEQYF
.	.	TRBV7-2	TRBJ2-5	TGTGCCAGCAGCTTAAACGGGGGCCAAGAGACCCAGTACTTC	CASSLNGGQETQYF
TRBD2	.	TRBV6-4	TRBJ2-3	TGTGCCAGCAATCTAGCGGGGGGACCGCAGTATTTT	CASNLAGGPQYF
.	.	TRBV5-1	TRBJ1-4	TGCGCCAGCAGCTACGACACAACTAATGAAAAACTGTTTTTT	CASSYDTTNEKLFF
TRBD2	once	TRBV4-1	TRBJ2-5	TGCGCCAGCAGCCAAGATAGGAAGGCGGGGGGAGGTCTTAAGGAGACCCAGTACTTC	CASSQDRKAGGGLKETQYF
.	.	TRBV10-3	TRBJ2-7	TGTGCCATCAGTGCGCCGGGAAGATCCAACGAGCAGTACTTC	CAISAPGRSNEQYF
TRBD1	.	TRBV11-2	TRBJ1-2	TGTGCCAGCAGCTCGGGACAGGGGCCCTATGGCTACACCTTC	CASSSGQGPYGYTF
.	.	TRBV4-3	TRBJ2-1	TGCGCCAGCAGCCAAGATGTGGGGCGGAATGAGCAGTTCTTC	CASSQDVGRNEQFF
.	.	TRBV6-6	TRBJ1-1	TGTGCCAGCAGTTCCCCCCTTGGAGGGGGAGGGACTGAAGCTTTCTTT	CASSSPLGGGGTEAFF
.	once	TRBV9	TRBJ1-1	TGTGCCAGCAGCGTAGAAGCGGCGAACACTGAAGCTTTCTTT	CASSVEAANTEAFF
.	.	TRBV6-4	TRBJ1-1	TGTGCCAGCAGTGACGGGGATATGAACACTGAAGCTTTCTTT	CASSDGDMNTEAFF
TRBD1	.	TRBV19	TRBJ2-7	TGTGCCAGTAGCCGGGACAGGGTTGGCGAGCAGTACTTC	CASSRDRVGEQYF
.	.	TRBV28	TRBJ1-1	TGTGCCAGCAGTTTACTGGGCAGACTGAACACTGAAGCTTTCTTT	CASSLLGRLNTEAFF